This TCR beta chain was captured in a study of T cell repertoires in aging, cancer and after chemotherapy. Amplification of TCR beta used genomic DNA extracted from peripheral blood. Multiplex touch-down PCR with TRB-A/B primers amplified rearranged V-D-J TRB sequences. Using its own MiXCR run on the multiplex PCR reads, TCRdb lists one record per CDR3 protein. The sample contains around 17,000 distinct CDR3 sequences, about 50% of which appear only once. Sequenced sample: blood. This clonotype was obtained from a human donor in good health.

CDR3 sequence (DNA): TGTGCCACCAGCAATGAAACAGGGCGTCGCGAGCAGTACTTC. The encoded protein is CATSNETGRREQYF. The genes are TRBV15 and TRBJ2-7, with D maybe TRBD1 (6 bases). Germline CDR1 and CDR2: LNHNV and YYDKDF (reference sequence). The CDR3 spans 14 residues. Trimming shortened V by 4 bases and J by 6 bases, and 16 bases separated the two germline ends. The full variable domain, with the rest looked up from reference TRBV15 and TRBJ2-7, is DAMVIQNPRYQVTQFGKPVTLSCSQTLNHNVMYWYQQKSSQAPKLLFHYYDKDFNNEADTPDNFQSRRPNTSFCFLDIRSPGLGDTAMYLCATSNETGRREQYFGPGTRLTVT.